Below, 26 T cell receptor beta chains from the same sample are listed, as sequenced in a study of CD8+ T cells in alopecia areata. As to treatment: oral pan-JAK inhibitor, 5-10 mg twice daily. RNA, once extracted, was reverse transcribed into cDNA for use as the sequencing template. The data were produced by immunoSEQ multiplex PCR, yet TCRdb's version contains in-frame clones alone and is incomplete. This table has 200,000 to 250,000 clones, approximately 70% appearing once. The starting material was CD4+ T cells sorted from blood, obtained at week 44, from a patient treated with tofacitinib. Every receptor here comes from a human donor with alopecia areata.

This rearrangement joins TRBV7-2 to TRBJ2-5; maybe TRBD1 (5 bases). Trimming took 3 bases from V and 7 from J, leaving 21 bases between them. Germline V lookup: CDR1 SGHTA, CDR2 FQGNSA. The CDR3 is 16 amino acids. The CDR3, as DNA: TGTGCCAGCAGCTTTCGCGCTGCCCGCACAAGGGGGACCCAGTACTTC. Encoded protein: CASSFRAARTRGTQYF. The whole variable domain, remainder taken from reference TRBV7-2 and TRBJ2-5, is GAGVSQSPSNKVTEKGKDVELRCDPISGHTALYWYRQSLGQGLEFLIYFQGNSAPDKSGLPSDRFSAERTGGSVSTLTIQRTQQEDSAVYLCASSFRAARTRGTQYFGPGTRLLVL.

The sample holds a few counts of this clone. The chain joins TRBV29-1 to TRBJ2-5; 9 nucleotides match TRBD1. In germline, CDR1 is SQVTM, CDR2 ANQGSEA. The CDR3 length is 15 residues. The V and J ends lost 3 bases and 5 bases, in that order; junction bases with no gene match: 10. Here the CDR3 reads CSVDFNTGGSETQYF. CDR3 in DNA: TGCAGCGTTGACTTTAACACAGGGGGCTCGGAGACCCAGTACTTC.

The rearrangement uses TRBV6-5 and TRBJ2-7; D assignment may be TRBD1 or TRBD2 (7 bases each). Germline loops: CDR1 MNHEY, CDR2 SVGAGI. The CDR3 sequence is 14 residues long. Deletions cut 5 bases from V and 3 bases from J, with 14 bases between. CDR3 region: CASSRTGGGYEQYF. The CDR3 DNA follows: TGTGCCAGCAGTCGGACAGGCGGGGGCTACGAGCAGTACTTC.

The CDR3 loop reads CAWNKGAIGGYTF. The CDR3 DNA is TGTGCCTGGAATAAGGGGGCGATTGGCGGCTACACCTTC. The V call is TRBV30, the J call TRBJ1-2; 7 nucleotides agree with TRBD1. The CDR3 consists of 13 residues. V lost 4 bases, J lost 8 bases, and 10 bases stayed unmatched. The germline V gene has CDR1 GTSNPN and CDR2 SVGIG (reference sequence). The entire variable domain, with the rest obtained from reference TRBV30 and TRBJ1-2, is as follows: SQTIHQWPATLVQPVGSPLSLECTVEGTSNPNLYWYRQAAGRGLQLLFYSVGIGQISSEVPQNLSASRPQDRQFILSSKKLLLSDSGFYLCAWNKGAIGGYTFGSGTRLTVV.

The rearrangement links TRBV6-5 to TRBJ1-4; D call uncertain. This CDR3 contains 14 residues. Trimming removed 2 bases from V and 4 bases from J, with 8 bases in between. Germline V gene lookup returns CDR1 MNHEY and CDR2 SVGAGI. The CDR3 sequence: CASSYGTGNEKLFF. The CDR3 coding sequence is TGTGCCAGCAGTTACGGCACGGGTAATGAAAAACTGTTTTTT.

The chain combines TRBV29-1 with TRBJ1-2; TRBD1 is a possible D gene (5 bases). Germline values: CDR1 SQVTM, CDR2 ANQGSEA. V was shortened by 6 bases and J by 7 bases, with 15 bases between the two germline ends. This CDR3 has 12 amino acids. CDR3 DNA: TGCAGCGTCACCCACGGGGGGGGTGGCTACACCTTC. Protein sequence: CSVTHGGGGYTF. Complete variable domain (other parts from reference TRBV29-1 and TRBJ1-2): SAVISQKPSRDICQRGTSLTIQCQVDSQVTMMFWYRQQPGQSLTLIATANQGSEATYESGFVIDKFPISRPNLTFSTLTVSNMSPEDSSIYLCSVTHGGGGYTFGSGTRLTVV.

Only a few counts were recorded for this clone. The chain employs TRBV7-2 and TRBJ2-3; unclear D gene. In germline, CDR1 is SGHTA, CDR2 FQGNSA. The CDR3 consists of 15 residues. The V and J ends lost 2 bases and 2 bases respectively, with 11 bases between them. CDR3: CASSLSSRTTDTQYF. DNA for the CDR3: TGTGCCAGCAGCTTATCCTCGCGAACCACAGATACGCAGTATTTT. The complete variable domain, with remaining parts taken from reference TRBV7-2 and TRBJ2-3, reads GAGVSQSPSNKVTEKGKDVELRCDPISGHTALYWYRQSLGQGLEFLIYFQGNSAPDKSGLPSDRFSAERTGGSVSTLTIQRTQQEDSAVYLCASSLSSRTTDTQYFGPGTRLTVL.

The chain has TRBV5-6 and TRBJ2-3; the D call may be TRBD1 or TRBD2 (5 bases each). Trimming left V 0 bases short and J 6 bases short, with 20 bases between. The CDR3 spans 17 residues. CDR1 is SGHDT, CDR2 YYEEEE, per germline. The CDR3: CASSLAAGWDPADTQYF. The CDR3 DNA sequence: TGTGCCAGCAGCTTGGCCGCTGGGTGGGACCCCGCCGATACGCAGTATTTT.

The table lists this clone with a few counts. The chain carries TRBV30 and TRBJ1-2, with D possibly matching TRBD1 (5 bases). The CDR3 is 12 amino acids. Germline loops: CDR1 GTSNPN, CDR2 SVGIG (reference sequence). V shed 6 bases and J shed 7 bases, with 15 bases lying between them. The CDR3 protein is CACRALSSGYTF. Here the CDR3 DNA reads TGTGCCTGCAGGGCTCTTTCCTCTGGCTACACCTTC.

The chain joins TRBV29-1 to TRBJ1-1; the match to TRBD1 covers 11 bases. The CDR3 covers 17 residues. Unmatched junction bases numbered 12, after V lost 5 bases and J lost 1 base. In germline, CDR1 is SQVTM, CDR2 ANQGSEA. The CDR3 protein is CSVQLRTGGRGNTEAFF. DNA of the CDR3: TGCAGCGTTCAACTCCGGACAGGGGGCCGGGGGAACACTGAAGCTTTCTTT. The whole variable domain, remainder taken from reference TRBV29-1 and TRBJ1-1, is SAVISQKPSRDICQRGTSLTIQCQVDSQVTMMFWYRQQPGQSLTLIATANQGSEATYESGFVIDKFPISRPNLTFSTLTVSNMSPEDSSIYLCSVQLRTGGRGNTEAFFGQGTRLTVV.

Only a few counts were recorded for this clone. The CDR3 protein is CAGDRANTEAFF. CDR3 DNA: TGTGCCGGGGACAGGGCGAACACTGAAGCTTTCTTT. J is TRBJ1-1 and V is TRBV30; TRBD1 agrees at 9 bases. Trimming took 8 bases from V and 1 from J; bases not matched to a gene: 2. Germline assignment: CDR1 GTSNPN and CDR2 SVGIG (reference sequence). The CDR3 extends over 12 amino acids.

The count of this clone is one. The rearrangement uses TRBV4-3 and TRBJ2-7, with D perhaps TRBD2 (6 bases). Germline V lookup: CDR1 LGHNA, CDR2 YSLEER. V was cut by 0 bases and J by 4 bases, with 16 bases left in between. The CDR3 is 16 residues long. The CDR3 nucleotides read TGCGCCAGCAGCCAAGATCTCCGACTAGGAGTATACGAGCAGTACTTC. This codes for CASSQDLRLGVYEQYF.

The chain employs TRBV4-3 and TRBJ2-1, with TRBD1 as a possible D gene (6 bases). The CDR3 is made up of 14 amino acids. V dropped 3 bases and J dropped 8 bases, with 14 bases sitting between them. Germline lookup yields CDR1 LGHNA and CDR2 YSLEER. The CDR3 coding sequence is TGCGCCAGCAGCCAGCTCCAGGGGCGCGATGAGCAGTTCTTC. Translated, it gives CASSQLQGRDEQFF.

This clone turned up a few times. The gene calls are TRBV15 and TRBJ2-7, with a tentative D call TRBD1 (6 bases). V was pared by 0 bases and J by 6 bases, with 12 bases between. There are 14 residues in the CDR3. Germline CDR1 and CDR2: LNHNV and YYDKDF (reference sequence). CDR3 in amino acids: CATSRDDRFGEQYF. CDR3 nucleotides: TGTGCCACCAGCAGAGATGACAGGTTCGGCGAGCAGTACTTC.

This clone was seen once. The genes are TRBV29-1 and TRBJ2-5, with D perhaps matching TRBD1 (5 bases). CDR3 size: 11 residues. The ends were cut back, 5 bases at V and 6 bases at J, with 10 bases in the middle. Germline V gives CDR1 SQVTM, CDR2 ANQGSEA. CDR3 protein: CSVLQGQTQYF. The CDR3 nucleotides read TGCAGCGTTTTGCAGGGCCAGACCCAGTACTTC. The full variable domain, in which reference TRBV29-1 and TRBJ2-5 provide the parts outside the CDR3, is SAVISQKPSRDICQRGTSLTIQCQVDSQVTMMFWYRQQPGQSLTLIATANQGSEATYESGFVIDKFPISRPNLTFSTLTVSNMSPEDSSIYLCSVLQGQTQYFGPGTRLLVL.

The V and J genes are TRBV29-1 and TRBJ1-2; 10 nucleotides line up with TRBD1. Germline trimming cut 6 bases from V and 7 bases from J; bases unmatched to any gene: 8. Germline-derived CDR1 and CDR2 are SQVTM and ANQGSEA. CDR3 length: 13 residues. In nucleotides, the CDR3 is TGCAGCGTAGGGACAGGGGTTCTCCGTGGCTACACCTTC. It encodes CSVGTGVLRGYTF. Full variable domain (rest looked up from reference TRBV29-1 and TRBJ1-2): SAVISQKPSRDICQRGTSLTIQCQVDSQVTMMFWYRQQPGQSLTLIATANQGSEATYESGFVIDKFPISRPNLTFSTLTVSNMSPEDSSIYLCSVGTGVLRGYTFGSGTRLTVV.

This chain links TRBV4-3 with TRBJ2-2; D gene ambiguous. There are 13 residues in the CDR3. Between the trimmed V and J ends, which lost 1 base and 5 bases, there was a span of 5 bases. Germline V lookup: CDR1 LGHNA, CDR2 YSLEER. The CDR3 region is CASSQGSTGELFF. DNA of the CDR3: TGCGCCAGCAGCCAAGGCAGTACCGGGGAGCTGTTTTTT.

CDR3 protein: CASRGQANTGELFF. CDR3 nucleotides: TGTGCCAGCAGGGGACAAGCGAACACCGGGGAGCTGTTTTTT. The chain recombines TRBV7-3 with TRBJ2-2; TRBD1 might be the D (6 bases). V was shortened by 6 bases and J by 0 bases, with 8 bases between the two germline ends. The CDR3 extends over 14 amino acids. The V gene's germline CDR1 is SGHTA and CDR2 FQGTGA.

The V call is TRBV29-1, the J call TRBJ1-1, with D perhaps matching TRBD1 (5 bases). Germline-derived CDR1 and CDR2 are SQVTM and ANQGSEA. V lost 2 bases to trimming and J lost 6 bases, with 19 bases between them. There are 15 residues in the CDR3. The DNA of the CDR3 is TGCAGCGTTGAATCTGGGGCAGGGTCAAGTTCTGAAGCTTTCTTT. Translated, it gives CSVESGAGSSSEAFF.

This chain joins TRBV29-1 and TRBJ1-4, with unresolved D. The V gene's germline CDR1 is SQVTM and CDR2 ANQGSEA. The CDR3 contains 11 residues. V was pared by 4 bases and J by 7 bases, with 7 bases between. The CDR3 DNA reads TGCAGCGTTGCCGACCGTGAAAAACTGTTTTTT. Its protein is CSVADREKLFF.

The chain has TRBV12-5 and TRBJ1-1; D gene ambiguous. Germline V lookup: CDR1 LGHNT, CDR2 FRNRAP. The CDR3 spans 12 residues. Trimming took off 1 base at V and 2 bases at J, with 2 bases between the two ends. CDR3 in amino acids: CASGLGNTEAFF. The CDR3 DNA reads TGTGCTAGTGGTTTGGGAAACACTGAAGCTTTCTTT.

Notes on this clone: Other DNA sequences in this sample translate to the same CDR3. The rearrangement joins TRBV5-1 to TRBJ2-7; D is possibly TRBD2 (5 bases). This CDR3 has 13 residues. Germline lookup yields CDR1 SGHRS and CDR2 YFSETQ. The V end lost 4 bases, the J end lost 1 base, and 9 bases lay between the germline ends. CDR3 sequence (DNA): TGCGCCAGCAGCCGGGATAATTCCTACGAGCAGTACTTC. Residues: CASSRDNSYEQYF.

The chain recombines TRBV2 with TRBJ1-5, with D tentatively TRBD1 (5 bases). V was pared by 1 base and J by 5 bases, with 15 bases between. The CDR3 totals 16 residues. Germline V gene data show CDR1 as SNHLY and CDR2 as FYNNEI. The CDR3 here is CASSEGARGGDQPQHF. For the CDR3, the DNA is TGTGCCAGCAGTGAAGGGGCTCGGGGAGGGGATCAGCCCCAGCATTTT.

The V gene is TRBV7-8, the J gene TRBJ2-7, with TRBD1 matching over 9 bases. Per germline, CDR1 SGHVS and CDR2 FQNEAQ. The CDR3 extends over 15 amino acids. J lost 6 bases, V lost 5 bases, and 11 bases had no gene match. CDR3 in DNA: TGTGCCAGCAGCGCCCGGGACAGGGCTGTTGGCGAGCAGTACTTC. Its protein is CASSARDRAVGEQYF.

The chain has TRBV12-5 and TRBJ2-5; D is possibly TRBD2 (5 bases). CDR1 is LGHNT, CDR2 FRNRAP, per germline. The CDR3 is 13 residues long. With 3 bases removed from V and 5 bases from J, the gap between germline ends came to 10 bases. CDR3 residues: CASGFSGMETQYF. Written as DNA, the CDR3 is TGTGCTAGTGGTTTCTCGGGGATGGAGACCCAGTACTTC.

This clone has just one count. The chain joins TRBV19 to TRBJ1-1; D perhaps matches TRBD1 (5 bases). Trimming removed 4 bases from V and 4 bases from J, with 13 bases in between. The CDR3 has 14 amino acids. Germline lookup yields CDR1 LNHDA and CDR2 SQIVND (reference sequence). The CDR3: CASSNDRGRTEAFF. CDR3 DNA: TGTGCCAGTAGTAATGACAGAGGGCGCACTGAAGCTTTCTTT.